One and the same sample provided the 22 T cell receptor beta chains below, sequenced in a study of cytomegalovirus exposure and HLA in healthy donors. PCR primers comprised 60 Vbeta and 13 Jbeta primers. The repertoire was sequenced with immunoSEQ multiplex PCR; TCRdb's copy has only in-frame clones and lacks some. Altogether roughly 99,000 clones are present, approximately 79% being singletons, with the ten largest covering 13% to 15%. Sequencing was performed on PBMCs. These receptors were collected from a woman in her thirties or forties in good health and CMV-seropositive.

The genes are TRBV13 and TRBJ1-3, with TRBD1 identical over 8 bases. Losses at the gene ends were 5 bases for V and 6 bases for J; bases not matched to a gene: 6. This CDR3 region has 14 residues. The V gene's germline CDR1 is PRHDT and CDR2 FYEKMQ (reference sequence). The CDR3 nucleotides are TGTGCCAGCAGCAGCCGGGACAGGATAAACACCATATATTTT. Its protein product is CASSSRDRINTIYF.

The V gene is TRBV6-1, the J gene TRBJ2-2; TRBD1 aligns across 7 bases. With 2 bases clipped from V and 2 bases from J, the junction kept 8 bases outside the gene matches. The germline gives CDR1 MNHNS, CDR2 SASEGT. The CDR3 loop spans 17 amino acids. In DNA form, the CDR3 reads TGTGCCAGCAGTGAAATTTGGCAGGGGGACAACACCGGGGAGCTGTTTTTT. It yields the protein CASSEIWQGDNTGELFF.

V and J are TRBV13 and TRBJ2-7; D ambiguous. The V end lost 1 base, the J end lost 6 bases, and 19 bases lay between the germline ends. The CDR3 contains 16 residues. Germline CDR1 is PRHDT and CDR2 is FYEKMQ (reference sequence). CDR3 residues: CASSLAFNAHRPEQYF. The CDR3 coding sequence is TGTGCCAGCAGCTTAGCATTTAACGCACACCGCCCCGAGCAGTACTTC.

The chain uses TRBV2 and TRBJ1-6, with 10 positions matching TRBD1. Unmatched junction bases numbered 0, after V lost 4 bases and J lost 6 bases. Germline lookup yields CDR1 SNHLY and CDR2 FYNNEI. This CDR3 is built from 14 residues. CDR3 region: CASSGDRGNSPLHF. The CDR3 nucleotides read TGTGCCAGCAGTGGGGACAGGGGTAATTCACCCCTCCACTTT.

The chain uses TRBV2 and TRBJ2-7, with TRBD1 matching over 8 bases. The CDR3 has 12 residues. J gave up 6 bases and V 5 bases, and 3 bases lay outside the gene matches. Germline CDR1 is SNHLY and CDR2 is FYNNEI. The CDR3 DNA reads as TGTGCCAGCAGTCTCGGACAGGGCGAGCAGTACTTC. Protein sequence: CASSLGQGEQYF. The full variable domain, in which reference TRBV2 and TRBJ2-7 provide the parts outside the CDR3, is EPEVTQTPSHQVTQMGQEVILRCVPISNHLYFYWYRQILGQKVEFLVSFYNNEISEKSEIFDDQFSVERPDGSNFTLKIRSTKLEDSAMYFCASSLGQGEQYFGPGTRLTVT.

This chain uses TRBV27 with TRBJ1-2; 8 bases map to TRBD1. V dropped 5 bases and J dropped 4; count of bases not matched to a gene: 12. Germline values: CDR1 MNHEY, CDR2 SMNVEV (reference sequence). The CDR3 contains 16 residues. CDR3 protein: CASSHGQGGLLYGYTF. In DNA form, the CDR3 reads TGTGCCAGCAGTCACGGACAGGGAGGGCTTCTCTATGGCTACACCTTC.

The chain carries TRBV5-1 and TRBJ2-3; 11 nucleotides line up with TRBD2. The V and J ends lost 5 bases and 6 bases, in that order; junction bases with no gene match: 5. The CDR3 runs to 14 residues. The germline CDR1 and CDR2 sequences are SGHRS and YFSETQ. CDR3 in DNA: TGCGCCAGCAGTAGGACTAGCGGGTCGGATACGCAGTATTTT. Protein: CASSRTSGSDTQYF. The variable domain in full, completed from reference TRBV5-1 and TRBJ2-3, reads KAGVTQTPRYLIKTRGQQVTLSCSPISGHRSVSWYQQTPGQGLQFLFEYFSETQRNKGNFPGRFSGRQFSNSRSEMNVSTLELGDSALYLCASSRTSGSDTQYFGPGTRLTVL.

In its sample, this clone was seen a few times. The chain combines TRBV6-5 with TRBJ2-3; D may be TRBD1 (6 bases). Looked up from germline, CDR1 is MNHEY and CDR2 is SVGAGI. CDR3 length equals 14 residues. Trimming removed 7 bases from V and 3 bases from J, with 14 bases in between. CDR3 loop: CASKEVQGTDTQYF. CDR3 in DNA: TGTGCCAGCAAAGAGGTACAGGGTACAGATACGCAGTATTTT.

This rearrangement joins TRBV27 to TRBJ2-3, with D perhaps matching TRBD1 (5 bases). Trimming took off 0 bases at V and 3 bases at J, with 19 bases between the two ends. This CDR3 region has 18 residues. The germline gives CDR1 MNHEY, CDR2 SMNVEV (reference sequence). The CDR3 DNA reads TGTGCCAGCAGTTTATCAGGGGAAGACTTGACTTGGACAGATACGCAGTATTTT. It translates to CASSLSGEDLTWTDTQYF.

As concerns this clone: Within the sample, other DNA sequences also encode this same CDR3. The genes are TRBV5-1 and TRBJ2-7; D unclear. CDR1 and CDR2 (germline): SGHRS, YFSETQ. Trimming took off 0 bases at V and 0 bases at J, with 7 bases between the two ends. The length of the CDR3 is 14 residues. The CDR3 sequence is CASSLGGSSYEQYF. The CDR3, as DNA: TGCGCCAGCAGCTTGGGCGGCAGCTCCTACGAGCAGTACTTC. Using reference TRBV5-1 and TRBJ2-7 for the parts outside the CDR3, the full variable domain is KAGVTQTPRYLIKTRGQQVTLSCSPISGHRSVSWYQQTPGQGLQFLFEYFSETQRNKGNFPGRFSGRQFSNSRSEMNVSTLELGDSALYLCASSLGGSSYEQYFGPGTRLTVT.

This clone appeared once. The chain joins TRBV15 to TRBJ2-1; 15 bases are shared with TRBD2. CDR1 and CDR2 (germline): LNHNV, YYDKDF (reference sequence). The CDR3 is made up of 17 amino acids. V gave up 5 bases and J gave up 2 bases; unmatched junction bases: 4. CDR3 DNA: TGTGCCACCAGCCTGGGACTAGCGGGAGGAACCTACAATGAGCAGTTCTTC. Translating gives CATSLGLAGGTYNEQFF.

The chain is built from TRBV18 and TRBJ2-5; D unresolved. The CDR3 has 12 residues. From germline, CDR1 is KGHSH and CDR2 LQKENI. V was trimmed by 2 bases and J by 9 bases, leaving 10 bases between them. CDR3 sequence (DNA): TGTGCCAGCTCACCAAGCGAGGCTGCCCAGTACTTC. Residues: CASSPSEAAQYF.

This sequence joins TRBV11-2 and TRBJ2-5; 7 bases map to TRBD1. Germline CDR1 is SGHAT and CDR2 is FQNNGV. V lost 3 bases to trimming and J lost 2 bases; unmatched junction nucleotides: 3. CDR3 length: 14 amino acids. For the CDR3, the DNA is TGTGCCAGCAGCTTCCGGGACAGTCAAGAGACCCAGTACTTC. Amino acids: CASSFRDSQETQYF. The whole variable domain, filled in from reference TRBV11-2 and TRBJ2-5, reads EAGVAQSPRYKIIEKRQSVAFWCNPISGHATLYWYQQILGQGPKLLIQFQNNGVVDDSQLPKDRFSAERLKGVDSTLKIQPAKLEDSAVYLCASSFRDSQETQYFGPGTRLLVL.

This clone was counted once. This chain joins TRBV11-1 and TRBJ2-2; 9 bases align to TRBD1. The V gene end was trimmed by 5 bases and the J gene end by 7 bases; junction bases not matched to a gene: 8. Germline V gene sequence: CDR1 SGHAT, CDR2 FQDESV (reference sequence). This CDR3 contains 15 residues. The CDR3 loop reads CASSGDRALVGELFF. CDR3 DNA: TGTGCCAGCAGCGGGGACAGGGCCCTTGTCGGGGAGCTGTTTTTT.

This chain uses TRBV5-1 with TRBJ1-4; 8 bases align to TRBD1. CDR3 length equals 15 residues. V shed 5 bases and J 3 bases; nucleotides not matched to a gene: 6. CDR1 and CDR2 (germline): SGHRS, YFSETQ. The CDR3 DNA is TGCGCCAGCAGTCCGGGGACAGGCCCTAATGAAAAACTGTTTTTT. This codes for CASSPGTGPNEKLFF.

The count of this clone is one. This chain joins TRBV6-1 and TRBJ2-5, with TRBD2 as a possible D gene (6 bases). The V gene's germline CDR1 is MNHNS and CDR2 SASEGT. The ends were cut back, 2 bases at V and 5 bases at J, with 15 bases in the middle. This CDR3 has 15 residues. CDR3 nucleotides: TGTGCCAGCAGTGAAATGAGTGCAGGGAGGGAGACCCAGTACTTC. It is translated as CASSEMSAGRETQYF.

This clone turned up a few times. The chain is built from TRBV6-1 and TRBJ1-4, with TRBD1 as a possible D gene (5 bases). The CDR3 length is 17 residues. Trimming removed 2 bases at V and 6 bases at J, with 19 bases between. From germline, CDR1 is MNHNS and CDR2 SASEGT. This chain's CDR3 is CASSESEGVQGHEKLFF. The CDR3 coding sequence is TGTGCCAGCAGTGAAAGTGAAGGTGTGCAGGGTCATGAAAAACTGTTTTTT.

This rearrangement joins TRBV19 to TRBJ1-2; no reliable D call. CDR3 length: 14 amino acids. Germline CDR1 reads LNHDA; CDR2 reads SQIVND (reference sequence). V was cut by 2 bases and J by 4 bases, with 11 bases left in between. CDR3 residues: CASSITHEGYGYTF. For the CDR3, the DNA is TGTGCCAGTAGTATAACCCACGAGGGCTATGGCTACACCTTC.

The rearrangement joins TRBV27 to TRBJ1-6; D is unresolved. The ends were cut back, 3 bases at V and 10 bases at J, with 10 bases in the middle. The germline gives CDR1 MNHEY, CDR2 SMNVEV (reference sequence). The CDR3 is made up of 13 amino acids. CDR3 sequence (DNA): TGTGCCAGCAGTTTTATGCTCCAGTCACCCCTCCACTTT. Translation gives CASSFMLQSPLHF.

This clone was seen a handful of times. The rearrangement links TRBV18 to TRBJ1-5; D might be TRBD1 (6 bases). The CDR3 has 15 residues. With 3 bases removed from V and 2 bases from J, the gap between germline ends came to 11 bases. The germline CDR1 and CDR2 sequences are KGHSH and LQKENI. DNA for the CDR3: TGTGCCAGCTCACCGGGATCAGGGGGCAATCAGCCCCAGCATTTT. Amino acid sequence: CASSPGSGGNQPQHF. The full variable domain, rest sourced from reference TRBV18 and TRBJ1-5, is NAGVMQNPRHLVRRRGQEARLRCSPMKGHSHVYWYRQLPEEGLKFMVYLQKENIIDESGMPKERFSAEFPKEGPSILRIQQVVRGDSAAYFCASSPGSGGNQPQHFGDGTRLSIL.

The J gene is TRBJ1-5, the V gene TRBV11-2, with unresolved D. V gave up 6 bases and J gave up 5 bases, with 11 bases separating them. The CDR3 is made up of 13 amino acids. Germline-derived CDR1 and CDR2 are SGHAT and FQNNGV. The CDR3 nucleotides read TGTGCCAGCAGTCTACTGGAGGATCAGCCCCAGCATTTT. Translated: CASSLLEDQPQHF.

In its sample, this clone was seen many times. The chain employs TRBV4-3 and TRBJ2-1, with 16 bases fitting TRBD2. The trim removed 4 bases at V and 8 bases at J, leaving 14 bases unmatched. The length of the CDR3 is 19 residues. Looked up from germline, CDR1 is LGHNA and CDR2 is YSLEER. This chain's CDR3 is CASSLDLGLAGGQLDEQFF. The CDR3 nucleotides read TGCGCCAGCAGCCTGGACCTGGGACTAGCGGGGGGGCAGTTGGATGAGCAGTTCTTC.